The rows below give T cell receptor beta chains drawn from one sample of a study of blood T cell repertoires in COVID-19. TCRdb's copy holds only in-frame clones and misses some; the assay was immunoSEQ multiplex PCR. The sample holds hundreds of thousands of clones; less than 90% are singletons and the top ten take less than 0.75%. Sequencing was carried out using peripheral blood. The receptors stem from a man aged 35-49 years with acute or convalescent COVID-19. Each CDR3 is given with its conserved first and last residue. D genes are given only for firm matches. Clone size appears in some rows only: once, few, many, or a class for an expanded clone.

j_call,clone_size,cdr3_length,v_call,d_call,cdr3_aa,cdr3_nt
TRBJ1-5,NA,14,TRBV7-9,TRBD1,CASSLEGAGQPQHF,TGTGCCAGCAGCTTAGAGGGGGCGGGTCAGCCCCAGCATTTT
TRBJ2-7,NA,13,TRBV6-5,TRBD1,CASSYLDRGEQYF,TGTGCCAGCAGTTACCTCGACAGGGGCGAGCAGTACTTC
TRBJ2-7,NA,17,TRBV5-8,NA,CASSLDSTPDGAYEQYF,TGTGCCAGCAGCTTGGATAGCACCCCCGATGGTGCCTACGAGCAGTACTTC
TRBJ1-1,once,14,TRBV11-1,NA,CASSSRWGDTEAFF,TGTGCCAGCAGCTCCCGGTGGGGGGACACTGAAGCTTTCTTT
TRBJ2-7,NA,15,TRBV5-1,NA,CASSLEPGSPYEQYF,TGCGCCAGCAGCTTGGAACCGGGGAGTCCCTACGAGCAGTACTTC
TRBJ2-7,NA,16,TRBV4-2,TRBD1,CASSPQSGDSSYEQYF,TGTGCCAGCAGCCCCCAGAGTGGGGACAGCTCCTACGAGCAGTACTTC
TRBJ1-1,once,15,TRBV10-3,NA,CAIRRDITPNTEAFF,TGTGCCATCAGGAGGGACATTACCCCGAACACTGAAGCTTTCTTT
TRBJ2-3,NA,16,TRBV18,TRBD2,CASSPPMGGSTDTQYF,TGTGCCAGCTCACCACCGATGGGGGGGAGCACAGATACGCAGTATTTT
TRBJ1-6,NA,15,TRBV6-5,TRBD1,CASSYSGQGASPLHF,TGTGCCAGCAGTTACTCGGGACAGGGGGCTTCACCCCTCCACTTT
TRBJ2-3,NA,15,TRBV7-9,NA,CASSSAGLMQDTQYF,TGTGCCAGCAGCTCCGCGGGACTTATGCAGGATACGCAGTATTTT
TRBJ1-1,few,12,TRBV28,NA,CATILGQLEAFF,TGTGCCACCATCCTTGGACAGCTAGAAGCTTTCTTT
TRBJ2-1,once,14,TRBV2,NA,CASILTKSYNEQFF,TGTGCCAGCATTTTGACTAAGTCCTACAATGAGCAGTTCTTC
TRBJ1-1,NA,14,TRBV11-2,TRBD1,CASSLGRGRTEAFF,TGTGCCAGCAGCTTAGGAAGGGGGCGAACTGAAGCTTTCTTT
TRBJ2-7,NA,13,TRBV24-1,NA,CATSDFSGGEQYF,TGTGCCACCAGTGATTTTTCCGGGGGCGAGCAGTACTTC
TRBJ2-7,NA,12,TRBV5-1,TRBD1,CASSVDRDEQYF,TGCGCCAGCAGCGTGGACAGGGACGAGCAGTACTTC
TRBJ1-6,NA,13,TRBV6-1,NA,CASSEDGNSPLHF,TGTGCCAGCAGTGAAGACGGTAATTCACCCCTCCACTTT
TRBJ2-5,NA,17,TRBV7-9,TRBD1,CASSLGQGAFSGETQYF,TGTGCCAGCAGCTTAGGTCAGGGGGCGTTTTCTGGGGAGACCCAGTACTTC
TRBJ1-4,NA,14,TRBV28,NA,CASSLDRGREKLFF,TGTGCCAGCAGTTTGGATAGGGGAAGGGAAAAACTGTTTTTT
TRBJ1-1,NA,18,TRBV15,NA,CATIPHPGREGGSTEAFF,TGTGCCACCATCCCGCATCCGGGCAGGGAAGGAGGGTCCACTGAAGCTTTCTTT
TRBJ2-1,NA,15,TRBV27,TRBD1,CASSFWTGGHNEQFF,TGTGCCAGCAGTTTTTGGACAGGGGGGCACAATGAGCAGTTCTTC
TRBJ2-5,NA,16,TRBV19,NA,CASSIYGGTVEETQYF,TGTGCCAGTAGTATTTACGGCGGGACAGTCGAAGAGACCCAGTACTTC
TRBJ2-7,NA,15,TRBV4-1,NA,CASSQGLARAYEQYF,TGCGCCAGCAGCCAAGGGCTAGCGAGGGCCTACGAGCAGTACTTC
TRBJ2-7,few,16,TRBV4-3,TRBD2,CASSQDALAGTYEQYF,TGCGCCAGCAGCCAAGATGCACTAGCGGGTACCTACGAGCAGTACTTC
TRBJ1-5,once,16,TRBV19,TRBD1,CASIPRGGQGGQPQHF,TGTGCCAGTATCCCAAGGGGAGGACAGGGTGGTCAGCCCCAGCATTTT
TRBJ2-7,NA,14,TRBV27,TRBD1,CASSIGQVYGEQYF,TGTGCCAGCAGTATTGGACAGGTCTATGGGGAGCAGTACTTC
TRBJ1-2,NA,16,TRBV19,TRBD1,CASSLEGGQGNYGYTF,TGTGCCAGTAGTCTGGAAGGAGGACAGGGAAACTATGGCTACACCTTC
TRBJ2-7,NA,15,TRBV7-9,TRBD2,CASSFSAGTKGEQYF,TGTGCCAGCAGCTTCTCAGCGGGGACTAAGGGCGAGCAGTACTTC
TRBJ1-1,NA,14,TRBV7-6,NA,CASSYLGRETEAFF,TGTGCCAGCAGCTACCTGGGGAGGGAGACTGAAGCTTTCTTT
TRBJ2-5,NA,13,TRBV2,TRBD2,CATAAGADETQYF,TGTGCCACAGCAGCGGGGGCGGATGAGACCCAGTACTTC
TRBJ1-2,NA,16,TRBV30,NA,CAWDGGGGGINYGYTF,TGTGCCTGGGACGGGGGTGGTGGTGGGATAAACTATGGCTACACCTTC
TRBJ1-2,once,14,TRBV10-3,TRBD1,CAISGQGKDYGYTF,TGTGCCATCAGTGGACAGGGAAAGGACTATGGCTACACCTTC
TRBJ2-1,NA,13,TRBV9,TRBD2,CASGREGYNEQFF,TGTGCCAGCGGGCGGGAGGGATACAATGAGCAGTTCTTC
TRBJ1-5,NA,11,TRBV2,NA,CASGAPQPQHF,TGTGCCAGCGGGGCACCGCAGCCCCAGCATTTT
TRBJ2-3,once,14,TRBV5-6,NA,CASSSGYRANTQYF,TGTGCCAGCAGCTCGGGATACAGGGCAAATACGCAGTATTTT
TRBJ2-1,NA,15,TRBV7-9,TRBD2,CASSLLTSGSNEQFF,TGTGCCAGCAGCTTACTCACTAGCGGTAGCAATGAGCAGTTCTTC
TRBJ1-1,NA,14,TRBV28,TRBD1,CASSLPDRGTEAFF,TGTGCCAGCAGTTTACCCGACAGGGGTACTGAAGCTTTCTTT
TRBJ1-1,NA,16,TRBV27,TRBD1,CASSLSWGTGNTEAFF,TGTGCCAGCAGTTTATCCTGGGGGACAGGGAACACTGAAGCTTTCTTT
TRBJ1-2,NA,13,TRBV19,NA,CASSLTPFSGYTF,TGTGCCAGTAGTTTAACGCCGTTTAGTGGCTACACCTTC
TRBJ1-1,NA,11,TRBV28,NA,CASWGGGEAFF,TGTGCCAGCTGGGGGGGCGGTGAAGCTTTCTTT
TRBJ1-2,NA,15,TRBV14,TRBD1,CASSQVGTGRGGYTF,TGTGCCAGCAGCCAAGTCGGGACAGGGAGAGGTGGCTACACCTTC
TRBJ1-4,NA,13,TRBV4-1,TRBD1,CASLRDRDEKLFF,TGCGCCAGCCTCCGGGACAGGGATGAAAAACTGTTTTTT
TRBJ2-7,NA,11,TRBV28,NA,CASSFLYEQYF,TGTGCCAGCAGTTTTTTATACGAGCAGTACTTC
TRBJ1-5,NA,12,TRBV19,NA,CASSPPSWPQHF,TGTGCCAGTAGCCCCCCCTCCTGGCCCCAGCATTTT
TRBJ2-3,NA,18,TRBV3-1/TRBV3-2,TRBD2,CASSQETSGRVSTDTQYF,TGTGCCAGCAGCCAAGAGACTAGCGGGAGGGTGTCCACAGATACGCAGTATTTT
TRBJ1-2,NA,19,TRBV5-1,TRBD1,CASSPTYLTGASSNYGYTF,TGCGCCAGCAGCCCAACCTACCTTACAGGGGCCTCCTCTAACTATGGCTACACCTTC
TRBJ2-1,NA,15,TRBV3-1/TRBV3-2,NA,CASSQSGGSYNEQFF,TGTGCCAGCAGCCAATCCGGGGGATCCTACAATGAGCAGTTCTTC
TRBJ2-1,NA,14,TRBV29-1,TRBD2,CSVGQLAGTNEQFF,TGCAGCGTCGGACAGCTAGCGGGTACCAATGAGCAGTTCTTC
TRBJ1-6,NA,14,TRBV10-3,NA,CAISDRQANSPLHF,TGTGCCATCAGTGACCGTCAGGCCAATTCACCCCTCCACTTT
TRBJ2-5,NA,15,TRBV10-3,TRBD1,CAISEGTGQGETQYF,TGTGCCATCAGCGAAGGGACAGGGCAGGGAGAGACCCAGTACTTC
TRBJ1-1,NA,11,TRBV11-2,NA,CASSLEGAAFF,TGTGCCAGCAGCTTAGAGGGGGCGGCTTTCTTT
TRBJ1-2,NA,13,TRBV5-1,NA,CASSLEGVNGYTF,TGCGCCAGCAGCTTGGAAGGGGTTAATGGCTACACCTTC
TRBJ2-3,NA,14,TRBV19,TRBD2,CASKMREGIHTQYF,TGTGCCAGTAAAATGCGGGAGGGCATACATACGCAGTATTTT
TRBJ1-3,NA,15,TRBV7-9,NA,CASSFFLGSGNTIYF,TGTGCCAGCAGCTTTTTTCTAGGGAGTGGAAACACCATATATTTT
TRBJ1-3,NA,15,TRBV19,TRBD1,CASSVGQGAGNTIYF,TGTGCCAGTAGTGTAGGACAGGGGGCTGGAAACACCATATATTTT